The 9 T cell receptor beta chains reported below all come from one sample, sequenced in a study of T cell responses to AZD1222 COVID-19 vaccine. Some clones are missing from TCRdb's copy, which holds only in-frame ones; the method was immunoSEQ multiplex PCR. Here the sample spans fewer than 200,000 clones, about nine tenths being singletons. The starting material was peripheral blood, obtained 28 days after the second AZD1222 dose. The receptors shown here come from an adult who received the AZD1222 COVID-19 vaccine.

The chain employs TRBV3-1 (or the pseudogene TRBV3-2) and TRBJ2-1, with TRBD2 matching 8 bases. Germline V gives CDR1 LGHDT, CDR2 YNNKEL (reference sequence). The CDR3 totals 16 residues. The V segment lost 2 bases and the J segment 4 bases; nucleotides outside the gene matches: 7. The CDR3 nucleotides read TGTGCCAGCAGCCAACGGGGTAGCGGGGAGTACAATGAGCAGTTCTTC. It encodes CASSQRGSGEYNEQFF.

The chain combines TRBV6-1 with TRBJ2-3; TRBD1 might be the D (5 bases). V dropped 3 bases and J dropped 6 bases, with 16 bases sitting between them. CDR3 length: 15 residues. Germline CDR1 reads MNHNS; CDR2 reads SASEGT. CDR3 sequence (DNA): TGTGCCAGCAGTGACAGGGTGGGTTTTGTGGATACGCAGTATTTT. Translated: CASSDRVGFVDTQYF.

The chain carries TRBV7-2 and TRBJ2-7; D remains ambiguous. There are 12 residues in the CDR3. Trimming left V 2 bases short and J 7 bases short, with 9 bases between. Germline CDR1 reads SGHTA; CDR2 reads FQGNSA. Here the CDR3 DNA reads TGTGCCAGCAGCTTAAGTCCTGGGGAGCAGTACTTC. It codes for CASSLSPGEQYF.

The chain joins TRBV3-1 (or the pseudogene TRBV3-2) to TRBJ1-2; 9 bases match TRBD1. Germline V lookup: CDR1 LGHDT, CDR2 YNNKEL (reference sequence). This CDR3 contains 16 residues. Trimming at V came to 0 bases and at J to 3 bases, leaving 5 bases not matched to a gene. In DNA form, the CDR3 reads TGTGCCAGCAGCCAAGAAGGACAGGGGTTTGACTATGGCTACACCTTC. Its translation: CASSQEGQGFDYGYTF.

The chain links TRBV4-2 to TRBJ1-6, with D possibly matching TRBD1 (6 bases). The V gene's germline CDR1 is LGHNA and CDR2 YNFKEQ. Trimming shortened V by 0 bases and J by 10 bases, and 13 bases separated the two germline ends. This CDR3 spans 15 amino acids. For the CDR3, the DNA is TGTGCCAGCAGCCAAGATCCAGGGGTGAACTCACCCCTCCACTTT. It codes for CASSQDPGVNSPLHF.

The chain is built from TRBV10-1 and TRBJ2-5, with 9 positions matching TRBD1. From germline, CDR1 is WNHNN and CDR2 SYGVQD (reference sequence). The CDR3 consists of 15 residues. Trimming cost V 6 bases and J 4 bases; bases outside gene matches: 9. The CDR3 DNA reads as TGCGCCAGCAGCCCCGGGACAGGGCGTCGAGAGACCCAGTACTTC. It specifies CASSPGTGRRETQYF.

This chain joins TRBV19 and TRBJ1-2, with 8 bases that match TRBD1. J was trimmed by 5 bases and V by 4 bases; bases with no gene match: 6. Germline CDR1 reads LNHDA; CDR2 reads SQIVND (reference sequence). The CDR3 length is 14 residues. CDR3 region: CASSTRDRPYGYTF. CDR3 sequence (DNA): TGTGCCAGTAGTACCCGGGACAGGCCTTATGGCTACACCTTC.

The chain carries TRBV7-6 and TRBJ2-3, with 9 bases aligning to TRBD1. V lost 5 bases, J lost 0 bases, and 9 bases stayed unmatched. The CDR3 runs 17 residues. Germline-derived CDR1 and CDR2 are SGHVS and FNYEAQ. The CDR3 region is CASSPAPDRGSTDTQYF. Here the CDR3 DNA reads TGTGCCAGCAGCCCGGCCCCGGACAGGGGAAGCACAGATACGCAGTATTTT.

The V call is TRBV6-5, the J call TRBJ1-1, with D possibly TRBD1 on 5 matching bases. Trimming stripped 6 bases from V and 1 base from J, with 12 bases between. The CDR3 is made up of 14 amino acids. The germline gives CDR1 MNHEY, CDR2 SVGAGI. CDR3 coding DNA: TGTGCCAGCAGAGTAGAGGGGAGGAACACTGAAGCTTTCTTT. Amino acids: CASRVEGRNTEAFF.